This is a list of T cell receptor beta chains from one sample in a study of Ad26.COV2.S vaccination and SARS-CoV-2 variants. Measured with immunoSEQ multiplex PCR; TCRdb has only the in-frame clones, and not every one. Among around 420,000 clones listed, around nine tenths were seen once. The sequences come from peripheral blood, collected in a trial of Ad26.COV2.S vaccine versus placebo. These receptors originate from a person between 18 and 59 years old who received the Ad26.COV2.S COVID-19 vaccine or a placebo. Each CDR3 is given without its conserved first and last residue.

j_gene	v_gene	CDR3aa
TRBJ1-4	TRBV2	ASRNGEAVEKLF
TRBJ1-5	TRBV2	ASRYRREGNQPQH
TRBJ2-5	TRBV2	ASGRETQY
TRBJ2-2	TRBV6-4	ASSNGLDTGELF
TRBJ2-3	TRBV7-9	ASSLTGAGDEGDTQY
TRBJ1-5	TRBV4-1	ASSPRRGELVQH
TRBJ2-7	TRBV29-1	SGLSDRTYEQY
TRBJ1-6	TRBV5-5	ASSLGRGTDSPLH
TRBJ2-1	TRBV2	ASSFSSGRGDEQF
TRBJ2-7	TRBV5-1	ANSPRTGHYEQY
TRBJ2-7	TRBV19	ASSTQGTGGYEQY
TRBJ1-2	TRBV30	AWSDGVSNYGYT
TRBJ1-3	TRBV5-6	ASSLRGPGNTIY
TRBJ1-5	TRBV7-9	ASSPPDRRGPQH
TRBJ1-4	TRBV21-1	ASTSVSCKKLF
TRBJ2-7	TRBV4-3	ASSQDNDPGVYEQY
TRBJ1-5	TRBV3-1/TRBV3-2	ASSLSLQPQH
TRBJ2-7	TRBV19	ASSVRQGADEQY
TRBJ2-5	TRBV11-2	ASSSNPGRTIQETQY
TRBJ1-2	TRBV30	AWSQGTGYT
TRBJ2-1	TRBV11-2	ASSFARQGSVNEQF
TRBJ2-1	TRBV15	ATSRGLAGGPHNNEQF
TRBJ2-7	TRBV20-1	SASDEGSSGVSSYEQY
TRBJ1-6	TRBV4-3	ASSQDSSSYNSPLH
TRBJ1-2	TRBV10-3	AISSDRFYGYT
TRBJ1-1	TRBV7-6	ASSHPAAKSNTEAF
TRBJ2-3	TRBV10-3	AISASEAGGWDTQY
TRBJ2-1	TRBV5-1	ASSPGGAGPSSYNEQF
TRBJ2-1	TRBV6-4	ASSDSRDEQF
TRBJ2-2	TRBV7-3	ASSFTGSTNTGELF
TRBJ2-7	TRBV7-6	ASSPSGFYEQY
TRBJ1-5	TRBV7-2	ASSFGGNQPQH
TRBJ2-5	TRBV13	ASSLRRGRETQY
TRBJ1-4	TRBV30	AWRPRQFNEKLF
TRBJ1-4	TRBV2	ASRPTAGKLF
TRBJ2-1	TRBV21-1	ASRRFGQF
TRBJ2-5	TRBV28	ASSGGAKETQY
TRBJ1-5	TRBV4-3	ASSQDRQQPQH
TRBJ2-1	TRBV5-1	ASSLGQYRGNEQF
TRBJ1-6	TRBV5-6	ASSLEQGDNSPLH
TRBJ2-1	TRBV9	ASSAPQLYNEQF
TRBJ1-1	TRBV5-6	ASSSGTGAF
TRBJ2-2	TRBV7-2	ASSPRQGATGELF
TRBJ1-1	TRBV4-1	ASSHRVSIEAF
TRBJ2-2	TRBV10-3	AISDPGRVSGTGELF
TRBJ2-2	TRBV24-1	ATSDTSPGTGEELF
TRBJ2-2	TRBV30	AWKQAYTGELF
TRBJ2-5	TRBV19	ASNTLFSGASQETQY
TRBJ2-7	TRBV6-6	ASSYLLGRDYEQY
TRBJ2-1	TRBV27	ASSRPEEVSSYNEQF
TRBJ1-4	TRBV7-8	ASSLLRGTGEKLF
TRBJ2-3	TRBV2	ASVTLAGNPTDTQY
TRBJ2-6	TRBV2	ASNRDSGANVLT
TRBJ1-6	TRBV7-9	ASSLFIRGPYNSPLH
TRBJ2-7	TRBV10-2	ASSPGVAQY
TRBJ2-7	TRBV11-2	ASSYTSKRAYEQY
TRBJ1-3	TRBV2	ARGVGIDSGNTIY
TRBJ2-3	TRBV3-1/TRBV3-2	ATSVGRGTDTQY
TRBJ2-5	TRBV3-1/TRBV3-2	ASSHRGGWETQY
TRBJ1-5	TRBV6-1	ASSEMVSNQPQH